Sequencing of this T cell receptor (beta chain) was carried out in a study of T cell clonality in common variable immunodeficiency. This clone is termed medium-sized (0.01 to 0.1%). Its target is not known. The read ends 3 residues before the CDR3 terminus; that terminus is restored from the germline J gene. Notes on the study in general: Fewer deletions and N-nucleotide insertions were reportedly seen in common variable immunodeficiency TCR beta sequences.

Donors gave roughly 4.5 to 8.5 ml heparinized peripheral whole blood. Germline V CDR1 and CDR2: MNHEY, SVGEGT. The CDR3 loop spans 14 amino acids. Trimming took 0 bases from V and 5 from J, leaving 11 bases between them. Sequenced by immunoSEQ multiplex PCR; TCRdb stores in-frame clones only, minus some. The sample holds about 31,000 clones, and no clone turns up only once. The sequenced sample was peripheral blood mononuclear cells. The gene calls are TRBV6-2 or TRBV6-3 and TRBJ2-7, with unresolved D. The clonotype originates from a person between 18 and 75 years old in good health. The CDR3: CASSYSFPGHEQYF. The DNA read from the CDR3 is TGTGCCAGCAGTTACTCATTTCCCGGTCACGAG.